Presented here are 26 T cell receptor beta chains from one specimen sequenced in a study of CD8 T cells in ankylosing spondylitis (TCRdb year 2017). Receptor libraries were prepared by 5' RACE. Sequencing was performed on an Illumina HiSeq 2500. TCRdb ran its own pipeline on the public reads, namely fastp trimming at Q25 and MiXCR clone calling, and kept in-frame beta chains. Records with the same CDR3 protein are collapsed into one entry carrying the most frequent genes and DNA. This sample is represented by 130,000 or so distinct CDR3 sequences; over 6% of them were singletons. The ten biggest clones cover over 9% of the sample. The sample was blood, either unsorted or a sorted T cell fraction (not recorded which). The receptors shown here come from a male donor with ankylosing spondylitis or in good health (not recorded which).

This clonotype was found many times. The rearrangement links TRBV14 to TRBJ2-2; D perhaps matches TRBD2 (6 bases). Germline CDR1 is SGHDN and CDR2 is FVKESK. V was clipped by 4 bases and J by 4 bases, with 16 bases between them. The CDR3 covers 16 residues. The CDR3 reads CASSRGSGVRTGELFF. For the CDR3, the DNA is TGTGCCAGCAGCCGAGGGTCGGGGGTCCGCACCGGGGAGCTGTTTTTT.

This clonotype was seen ten or more times. The CDR3 spells CSAKRLASYEQYF. CDR3 DNA: TGCAGCGCGAAAAGACTAGCGTCATACGAGCAGTACTTC. The gene calls are TRBV29-1 and TRBJ2-7; 8 nucleotides align to TRBD2. Germline V gives CDR1 SQVTM, CDR2 ANQGSEA. The CDR3 runs 13 residues. Unmatched junction bases numbered 9, after V lost 7 bases and J lost 4 bases.

This clonotype has a count of ten or more. J is TRBJ1-2 and V is TRBV3-1; D might be TRBD1 (5 bases). Trimming shortened V by 4 bases and J by 8 bases, and 20 bases separated the two germline ends. Germline values: CDR1 LGHDT, CDR2 YNNKEL (reference sequence). This CDR3 has 15 residues. CDR3 sequence reads: CASSPSLQGAGGYTF. CDR3 nucleotides: TGTGCCAGCAGCCCGTCGCTTCAGGGCGCGGGCGGCTACACCTTC.

This clonotype was detected ten times or more. The CDR3 bases are TGTGCCAGCAGCTTGGGGACTAGCTTGCCCGAGACCCAGTACTTC. This translates into CASSLGTSLPETQYF. J is TRBJ2-5 and V is TRBV5-6; TRBD2 agrees at 8 bases. This CDR3 contains 15 residues. The germline V gene encodes CDR1 SGHDT and CDR2 YYEEEE. After removal of 0 bases from V and 5 bases from J, the junction contained 6 bases not matched to a gene.

This clonotype came up many times. The chain joins TRBV18 to TRBJ2-1, with a possible D match to TRBD2 (5 bases). This CDR3 spans 15 amino acids. CDR1 is KGHSH and CDR2 is LQKENI in the germline V gene. V was clipped by 6 bases and J by 0 bases, with 12 bases between them. CDR3 sequence reads: CASSPEGSSYNEQFF. For the CDR3, the DNA is TGTGCCAGCTCCCCTGAGGGAAGCTCCTACAATGAGCAGTTCTTC.

This clonotype was observed at least ten times. This chain uses TRBV5-1 with TRBJ2-3, with 7 bases that match TRBD1. CDR1 and CDR2 (germline): SGHRS, YFSETQ. Germline trimming cut 4 bases from V and 2 bases from J; bases unmatched to any gene: 7. This CDR3 is 15 amino acids long. The CDR3 loop reads CASSVSGQTTDTQYF. DNA for the CDR3: TGCGCCAGCAGCGTCTCGGGACAGACCACAGATACGCAGTATTTT.

The sample holds many counts of this clonotype. The CDR3 region is CASSSSAQPQHF. CDR3 coding DNA: TGTGCCAGCAGCTCCAGTGCCCAGCCCCAGCATTTT. The chain combines TRBV7-2 with TRBJ1-5; D remains unclear. The germline V and J ends were trimmed by 4 bases and 7 bases, with 8 bases remaining between them. Looked up from germline, CDR1 is SGHTA and CDR2 is FQGNSA. This CDR3 region has 12 residues.

This clonotype was recorded at least ten times. This rearrangement joins TRBV5-5 to TRBJ2-2; D may be TRBD1 (6 bases). Per the germline V gene, CDR1 is SGHKS and CDR2 is YYEKEE (reference sequence). V lost 4 bases and J lost 2, with 18 bases in between. CDR3 length: 17 residues. CDR3 bases: TGTGCCAGCAGCCCGTTGGGACAACTCAAAAACACCGGGGAGCTGTTTTTT. Encoded protein: CASSPLGQLKNTGELFF.

At least ten counts were recorded for this clonotype. The V and J genes are TRBV12-3 or TRBV12-4 and TRBJ2-7; 8 bases fit TRBD2. V was clipped by 6 bases and J by 4 bases; unmatched bases: 11. The CDR3 is 15 amino acids. The CDR3 loop is CASSPTGTSVYEQYF. The CDR3 nucleotides are TGTGCCAGCAGCCCCACCGGGACTAGTGTGTACGAGCAGTACTTC.

This clonotype was seen a few times. The chain has TRBV20-1 and TRBJ2-1; TRBD2 is a possible D gene (6 bases). The germline V gene has CDR1 DFQATT and CDR2 SNEGSKA (reference sequence). V was shortened by 3 bases and J by 2 bases, with 17 bases between the two germline ends. The CDR3 is 16 amino acids. The CDR3 DNA follows: TGCAGTGCTAGGAACTCCCGGGGAGGCGCCTACAATGAGCAGTTCTTC. Translated, it gives CSARNSRGGAYNEQFF.

This clonotype was seen repeatedly, ten times or more. The rearrangement joins TRBV9 to TRBJ2-7, with D tentatively TRBD2 (6 bases). With 3 bases removed from V and 0 bases from J, the gap between germline ends came to 7 bases. There are 13 residues in the CDR3. The germline V gene encodes CDR1 SGDLS and CDR2 YYNGEE. The CDR3, as DNA: TGTGCCAGCAGCGGGAGGGACTCCTACGAGCAGTACTTC. Translation: CASSGRDSYEQYF.

This clonotype was observed many times. The chain recombines TRBV5-1 with TRBJ2-7; 7 positions agree with TRBD1. CDR1 is SGHRS, CDR2 YFSETQ, per germline. There are 14 residues in the CDR3. The junction had 4 bases not matched to a gene; V was cut back by 4 bases and J by 0 bases. The CDR3 sequence: CASSVRQGSYEQYF. Written as DNA, the CDR3 is TGCGCCAGCAGCGTGCGACAGGGCTCCTACGAGCAGTACTTC.

This chain joins TRBV10-3 and TRBJ2-1, with D possibly matching TRBD2 (6 bases). This CDR3 is built from 16 residues. Germline CDR1 is ENHRY and CDR2 is SYGVKD. The V and J ends lost 0 bases and 6 bases respectively, with 15 bases between them. The CDR3 coding sequence is TGTGCCATCAGTGAGTCGATCTTCTGGGACTCCAATGAGCAGTTCTTC. It translates to CAISESIFWDSNEQFF.

This clonotype was seen repeatedly, ten times or more. The chain recombines TRBV7-9 with TRBJ2-7; maybe TRBD1 (5 bases). Germline V gene lookup returns CDR1 SEHNR and CDR2 FQNEAQ (reference sequence). The CDR3 is 16 residues long. Trimming removed 1 base at V and 2 bases at J, with 15 bases between. The CDR3 nucleotides read TGTGCCAGCAGCTTAGTAATGGCAGGGATTACCTACGAGCAGTACTTC. Translating gives CASSLVMAGITYEQYF.

Many counts were recorded for this clonotype. The chain joins TRBV20-1 to TRBJ2-3; 11 nucleotides align to TRBD2. The CDR3 totals 14 residues. Germline V gene data show CDR1 as DFQATT and CDR2 as SNEGSKA (reference sequence). Unmatched junction bases numbered 10, after V lost 4 bases and J lost 10 bases. The CDR3 region is CSATGTSGGVSQYF. For the CDR3, the DNA is TGCAGTGCTACCGGGACTAGCGGCGGGGTTTCGCAGTATTTT.

This clonotype was detected ten times or more. This sequence joins TRBV20-1 and TRBJ2-3, with TRBD1 matching over 10 bases. V gave up 6 bases and J gave up 0 bases; unmatched junction bases: 9. Per germline, CDR1 DFQATT and CDR2 SNEGSKA (reference sequence). The CDR3 loop spans 16 amino acids. CDR3 loop: CSATGTGVISTDTQYF. In DNA, the CDR3 is TGCAGTGCAACCGGGACAGGGGTTATTAGCACAGATACGCAGTATTTT.

This clonotype has ten or more counts. CDR3 DNA: TGTGCCAGCAGCGCCGGGACACCGAACACCGGGGAGCTGTTTTTT. Residues: CASSAGTPNTGELFF. The chain combines TRBV9 with TRBJ2-2, with a weak D call TRBD1 (6 bases). This CDR3 region has 15 residues. From germline, CDR1 is SGDLS and CDR2 YYNGEE. The ends were cut back, 3 bases at V and 0 bases at J, with 9 bases in the middle.

This clonotype was seen many times. The chain combines TRBV5-1 with TRBJ1-2, with a tentative D call TRBD1 (6 bases). V was shortened by 0 bases and J by 3 bases, with 9 bases between the two germline ends. CDR1 and CDR2 (germline): SGHRS, YFSETQ. The CDR3 length is 14 residues. The CDR3 protein is CASSLDPGDYGYTF. The DNA of the CDR3 is TGCGCCAGCAGCTTGGATCCAGGGGACTATGGCTACACCTTC. Filled out from reference TRBV5-1 and TRBJ1-2, the complete variable domain reads KAGVTQTPRYLIKTRGQQVTLSCSPISGHRSVSWYQQTPGQGLQFLFEYFSETQRNKGNFPGRFSGRQFSNSRSEMNVSTLELGDSALYLCASSLDPGDYGYTFGSGTRLTVV.

This clonotype has a count of ten or more. The chain has TRBV12-3 or TRBV12-4 and TRBJ2-1, with a possible D match to TRBD1 (6 bases). The CDR3 covers 13 residues. Trimming removed 2 bases at V and 7 bases at J, with 9 bases between. CDR3 sequence (DNA): TGTGCCAGCAGTTTACCCCAGGGGAATGAGCAGTTCTTC. Protein product: CASSLPQGNEQFF.

This clonotype was picked up many times. V is TRBV5-1 and J is TRBJ2-3; 10 bases align to TRBD2. CDR1 and CDR2 from the germline V gene are SGHRS and YFSETQ. V shed 4 bases and J 3 bases; nucleotides not matched to a gene: 5. This CDR3 is 15 amino acids long. CDR3 sequence (DNA): TGCGCCAGCAGCGTTAGCGGGGGGACGACAGATACGCAGTATTTT. Translation gives CASSVSGGTTDTQYF.

The table lists this clonotype with many counts. The chain's CDR3 is CSAVLTSGSSYEQYF. The CDR3 DNA is TGCAGTGCTGTCCTGACTAGCGGGAGCTCCTACGAGCAGTACTTC. The rearrangement joins TRBV20-1 to TRBJ2-7; 12 bases fit TRBD2. Germline-derived CDR1 and CDR2 are DFQATT and SNEGSKA (reference sequence). The length of the CDR3 is 15 residues. V lost 5 bases to trimming and J lost 0 bases; unmatched junction nucleotides: 5.

There are many counts of this clonotype. V is TRBV6-1 and J is TRBJ2-5, with D possibly being TRBD1 (5 bases). The CDR3 loop spans 13 amino acids. V was trimmed by 7 bases and J by 5 bases, leaving 14 bases between them. Germline V gene sequence: CDR1 MNHNS, CDR2 SASEGT. The CDR3 protein is CASNPVGLETQYF. The CDR3 DNA reads TGTGCCAGCAATCCAGTGGGGCTGGAGACCCAGTACTTC.

In its sample, this clonotype was seen many times. The CDR3 region is CASSYRDNNSPLHF. The CDR3 DNA reads TGCGCCAGCAGCTACCGGGACAATAATTCACCCCTCCACTTT. The chain couples TRBV5-1 to TRBJ1-6; possibly TRBD1 for D (6 bases). CDR1 and CDR2 from the germline V gene are SGHRS and YFSETQ. This CDR3 is built from 14 residues. V lost 3 bases, J lost 5 bases, and 9 bases lay in between.

This clonotype was counted many times. The V call is TRBV5-1, the J call TRBJ1-4; D might be TRBD1 (5 bases). V was clipped by 2 bases and J by 8 bases, with 16 bases between them. This CDR3 is built from 15 residues. Per germline, CDR1 SGHRS and CDR2 YFSETQ. CDR3 nucleotide sequence: TGCGCCAGCAGCTTATCAGGGCGCGCGGAAGAAAAACTGTTTTTT. Its translation: CASSLSGRAEEKLFF.

This clonotype was counted many times. This chain joins TRBV5-1 and TRBJ2-6, with D possibly matching TRBD1 (6 bases). This CDR3 contains 16 residues. V dropped 2 bases and J dropped 0 bases, with 9 bases sitting between them. Germline V gene lookup returns CDR1 SGHRS and CDR2 YFSETQ. The CDR3 protein is CASSFGQSSGANVLTF. The CDR3 coding sequence is TGCGCCAGCAGCTTTGGACAGAGCTCTGGGGCCAACGTCCTGACTTTC.

This clonotype was seen many times. V usage is TRBV5-6 and J usage is TRBJ1-5; D is uncertain. CDR1 is SGHDT, CDR2 YYEEEE, per germline. CDR3 length equals 16 residues. V was clipped by 2 bases and J by 9 bases, with 21 bases between them. In DNA form, the CDR3 reads TGTGCCAGCAGCTTCTGGTCACCGGGCTCTTTAAGGCCCCAGCATTTT. It translates to CASSFWSPGSLRPQHF.